These 7 T cell receptor beta chains came from one sample sequenced in a study of T cell changes during pregnancy in multiple sclerosis. Only in-frame clones appear in the TCRdb table, and some are missing; sequencing was by immunoSEQ multiplex PCR. The sample consists of some 28,000 clones, about 89% of them appearing once. The sequences come from CD4+ T cells from peripheral blood mononuclear cells, collected in the first trimester of pregnancy. Every receptor here comes from a female donor in good health, enrolled as a control in a pregnancy study.

The sample holds one count of this clone. The genes are TRBV7-9 and TRBJ1-2; a possible D gene is TRBD1 (5 bases). CDR1 SEHNR and CDR2 FQNEAQ come from the germline V gene (reference sequence). V was pared by 4 bases and J by 1 base, with 16 bases between. CDR3 length: 16 amino acids. In DNA form, the CDR3 reads TGTGCCAGCAGCTCCCACCTCGGACAAATTAACTATGGCTACACCTTC. Protein: CASSSHLGQINYGYTF.

The CDR3 region is CASRLPGGNTIYF. DNA for the CDR3: TGTGCCAGCAGATTGCCGGGTGGAAACACCATATATTTT. This chain joins TRBV6-5 and TRBJ1-3; D is unclear. V lost 6 bases to trimming and J lost 3 bases, with 9 bases between them. The CDR3 spans 13 residues. Germline V gene data show CDR1 as MNHEY and CDR2 as SVGAGI.

The chain links TRBV19 to TRBJ2-6; the match to TRBD1 covers 7 bases. With V trimmed by 5 bases and J by 0 bases, 10 bases remained unmatched. There are 18 residues in the CDR3. Per germline, CDR1 LNHDA and CDR2 SQIVND (reference sequence). For the CDR3, the DNA is TGTGCCAGTAGTGGCCGGGACAGCTTCTTCTCTGGGGCCAACGTCCTGACTTTC. Protein sequence: CASSGRDSFFSGANVLTF. Full variable domain (rest looked up from reference TRBV19 and TRBJ2-6): DGGITQSPKYLFRKEGQNVTLSCEQNLNHDAMYWYRQDPGQGLRLIYYSQIVNDFQKGDIAEGYSVSREKKESFPLTVTSAQKNPTAFYLCASSGRDSFFSGANVLTFGAGSRLTVL.

CDR3 bases: TGTGCCAGCAGTTTTCGCACGGGACTAGCGGGAGTCGAGCAGTACTTC. Its translation: CASSFRTGLAGVEQYF. The chain employs TRBV28 and TRBJ2-7; TRBD2 aligns across 14 bases. The CDR3 is 16 residues long. Germline V gene sequence: CDR1 MDHEN, CDR2 SYDVKM. V was clipped by 3 bases and J by 6 bases; unmatched bases: 7.

J is TRBJ1-4 and V is TRBV27, with D unresolved. Germline lookup yields CDR1 MNHEY and CDR2 SMNVEV (reference sequence). The length of the CDR3 is 14 residues. V dropped 3 bases and J dropped 7 bases, with 12 bases sitting between them. The CDR3, as DNA: TGTGCCAGCAGTTTTAGCCTAATAGGTGAAAAACTGTTTTTT. Its protein product is CASSFSLIGEKLFF.

The chain links TRBV7-6 to TRBJ2-5; D perhaps matches TRBD2 (6 bases). The germline V and J ends were trimmed by 1 base and 4 bases, with 13 bases remaining between them. CDR1 SGHVS and CDR2 FNYEAQ come from the germline V gene. This CDR3 spans 15 amino acids. CDR3 sequence: CASSLDPTSPETQYF. The CDR3 DNA is TGTGCCAGCAGCTTAGACCCCACTAGCCCAGAGACCCAGTACTTC.

The chain uses TRBV30 and TRBJ2-5; 12 nucleotides agree with TRBD2. Unmatched junction bases numbered 3, after V lost 1 base and J lost 0 bases. The length of the CDR3 is 16 residues. Germline-derived CDR1 and CDR2 are GTSNPN and SVGIG (reference sequence). In DNA, the CDR3 is TGTGCCTGGAGTGGACTAGCGGGAGCGTACCAAGAGACCCAGTACTTC. It specifies CAWSGLAGAYQETQYF.